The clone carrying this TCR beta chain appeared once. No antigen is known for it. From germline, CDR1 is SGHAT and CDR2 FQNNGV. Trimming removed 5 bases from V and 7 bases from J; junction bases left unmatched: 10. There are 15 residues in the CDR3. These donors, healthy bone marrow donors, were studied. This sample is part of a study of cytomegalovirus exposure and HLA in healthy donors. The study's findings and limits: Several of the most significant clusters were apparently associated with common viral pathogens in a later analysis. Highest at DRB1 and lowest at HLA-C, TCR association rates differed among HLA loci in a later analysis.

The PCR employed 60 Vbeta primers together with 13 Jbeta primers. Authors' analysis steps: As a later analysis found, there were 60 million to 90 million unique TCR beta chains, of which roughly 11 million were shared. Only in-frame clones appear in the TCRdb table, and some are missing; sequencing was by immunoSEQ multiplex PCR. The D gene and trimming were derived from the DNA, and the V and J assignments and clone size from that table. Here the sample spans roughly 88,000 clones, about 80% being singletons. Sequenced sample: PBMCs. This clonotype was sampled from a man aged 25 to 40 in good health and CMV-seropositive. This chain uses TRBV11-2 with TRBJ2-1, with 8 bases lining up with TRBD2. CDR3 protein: CASSALGAGVNEQFF. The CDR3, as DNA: TGTGCCAGCAGCGCCCTAGGAGCGGGGGTAAATGAGCAGTTCTTC.